These T cell receptor beta chains were read from a single sample in a study of blood T cell repertoires in COVID-19. Data came from immunoSEQ multiplex PCR; TCRdb stores just in-frame clones and leaves some out. The sample has more than 200,000 clones; 75% to 90% are singletons. The sequencing sample was made of PBMCs or T cells enriched from blood (not recorded which). These receptors all come from a woman between 25 and 40 years old who had recovered from COVID-19. The CDR3 runs from the conserved cysteine through the conserved F or W. The D gene is left open where the match is weak. Clone size is stated in some rows and not others, as once, few, many or a class when expanded.

CDR3 length	J gene	V gene	clone size	D gene	CDR3 DNA	CDR3 protein
18	TRBJ1-1	TRBV13	.	.	TGTGCCAGCAGCTTATCAGGGTATGGCCCCAAAACGAACACTGAAGCTTTCTTT	CASSLSGYGPKTNTEAFF
17	TRBJ2-1	TRBV5-1	.	TRBD2	TGCGCCAGCAGCCCCGGAGGACTAGCGGGAGCTTACAATGAGCAGTTCTTC	CASSPGGLAGAYNEQFF
15	TRBJ2-5	TRBV7-7	.	TRBD2	TGTGCTAGCAGCTTAGTAACTAGCGGACAAGAGACCCAGTACTTC	CASSLVTSGQETQYF
16	TRBJ1-5	TRBV28	.	.	TGTGCCATCCCAGCACGTAGGGGGTCTAGCAATCAGCCCCAGCATTTT	CAIPARRGSSNQPQHF
17	TRBJ2-1	TRBV19	.	TRBD2	TGTGCCAGTAGTATTTCTCAACGACTAGCGGGGTACAATGAGCAGTTCTTC	CASSISQRLAGYNEQFF
16	TRBJ1-5	TRBV5-8	once	.	TGTGCCAGCAGTTATTCCTGGGGCAGGGGCGATCAGCCCCAGCATTTT	CASSYSWGRGDQPQHF
16	TRBJ1-1	TRBV18	.	TRBD1	TGTGCCAGCTCACCAGTCGGACAGGATGTAGAGACTGAAGCTTTCTTT	CASSPVGQDVETEAFF
17	TRBJ1-2	TRBV7-2	once	.	TGTGCCAGCAGCGCCAACTCGGGACTGCGTATCGACTATGGCTACACCTTC	CASSANSGLRIDYGYTF
16	TRBJ1-1	TRBV4-1	.	TRBD1	TGCGCCAGCAGCCAATACGTCACAGGGGGCTTCACTGAAGCTTTCTTT	CASSQYVTGGFTEAFF
15	TRBJ1-2	TRBV7-2	.	TRBD1	TGTGCCAGCAGCTACCCAGGGGGCCGTAACTATGGCTACACCTTC	CASSYPGGRNYGYTF
17	TRBJ2-5	TRBV5-6	.	.	TGTGCCAGCAGCTTGGGGGTAAAGGGGCCAGCGCGGGAGACCCAGTACTTC	CASSLGVKGPARETQYF
14	TRBJ1-1	TRBV7-2	.	TRBD1	TGTGCCAGCAGACAGGGGATCGTGAACACTGAAGCTTTCTTT	CASRQGIVNTEAFF
14	TRBJ2-1	TRBV4-3	.	.	TGCGCCAGCAGCCAGCCCGGCGAAACTAGTTTGCCGTTCTTC	CASSQPGETSLPFF
17	TRBJ2-3	TRBV6-1	.	TRBD2	TGTGCCAGCAGTGGGATGACTAGCGGGTATGTCACAGATACGCAGTATTTT	CASSGMTSGYVTDTQYF
15	TRBJ1-2	TRBV7-2	.	.	TGTGCCAGCAGCTCGGCGACAGGAGAGGTGGCTGGCTACACCTTC	CASSSATGEVAGYTF
15	TRBJ2-7	TRBV5-1	.	.	TGCGCCAGCAGCCGGGGAGAGCCCCGGGGTTACGAGCAGTACTTC	CASSRGEPRGYEQYF
15	TRBJ2-1	TRBV19	.	TRBD2	TGTGCCAGTAGTACCGTGACTAGCGGGAGCGATGAGCAGTTCTTC	CASSTVTSGSDEQFF
14	TRBJ2-7	TRBV6-2/TRBV6-3	.	.	TGTGCCAGCAGTTACGGGACACACTCCTACGAGCAGTACTTC	CASSYGTHSYEQYF
15	TRBJ2-5	TRBV5-1	.	TRBD1	TGCGCCAGCAGCTTGCGACAGGGTTACCAAGAGACCCAGTACTTC	CASSLRQGYQETQYF
17	TRBJ1-6	TRBV27	.	TRBD1	TGTGCCAGCAGTAAACGGACAGGGAACTCCTATAATTCACCCCTCCACTTT	CASSKRTGNSYNSPLHF
16	TRBJ2-1	TRBV24-1	.	TRBD2	TGTGCCACCAGTGTCCATAGCGGGAGGTTGAACAATGAGCAGTTCTTC	CATSVHSGRLNNEQFF
13	TRBJ2-7	TRBV25-1	.	TRBD1	TGTGCCAGCAGTCAAGCCGGGACAGGGGGCACATACTTC	CASSQAGTGGTYF
13	TRBJ2-7	TRBV6-2/TRBV6-3	.	.	TGTGCCAGCAGTTACCCCACTAGCAACGAGCAGTACTTC	CASSYPTSNEQYF
15	TRBJ2-7	TRBV6-5	.	TRBD2	TGTGCCAGCAGTTACTTGCGGGAGCTAGGGTACGAGCAGTACTTC	CASSYLRELGYEQYF
14	TRBJ1-1	TRBV9	once	.	TGTGCCAGCAGCGGGTTGACAGTAAACACTGAAGCTTTCTTT	CASSGLTVNTEAFF
14	TRBJ2-1	TRBV28	once	TRBD2	TGTGCCAGCAGTTTATCTGGGGGGGACAATGAGCAGTTCTTC	CASSLSGGDNEQFF
14	TRBJ1-5	TRBV6-5	.	TRBD1	TGTGCCAGCACCCCCGGGACAGGGTTTTTGCCCCAGCATTTT	CASTPGTGFLPQHF
15	TRBJ2-7	TRBV27	.	.	TGTGCCAGCAGTTTGGAGGGCCAAAGCTCCTACGAGCAGTACTTC	CASSLEGQSSYEQYF
15	TRBJ2-1	TRBV4-3	.	TRBD1	TGCGCCAGCAGCCAAGAGGGACAGGGGGACAATGAGCAGTTCTTC	CASSQEGQGDNEQFF
15	TRBJ1-5	TRBV19	.	TRBD1	TGTGCCAGTAGTCCCACAGGGGGCCGGGATCAGCCCCAGCATTTT	CASSPTGGRDQPQHF
15	TRBJ1-2	TRBV28	.	.	TGTGCCAGCAGAGCCCCGGGTAAGGCTAACTATGGCTACACCTTC	CASRAPGKANYGYTF
14	TRBJ2-2	TRBV3-1/TRBV3-2	.	TRBD1	TGTGCCAGCAGCCAGGTAGACAGGGCCGGGGAGCTGTTTTTT	CASSQVDRAGELFF
15	TRBJ1-1	TRBV4-3	few	.	TGCGCCAGCAGCCAAGAGTGGGGGGTTAACACTGAAGCTTTCTTT	CASSQEWGVNTEAFF
15	TRBJ2-7	TRBV28	once	TRBD2	TGTGCCAGCAGTTTAATCGGCGGGAGTAGCTACGAGCAGTACTTC	CASSLIGGSSYEQYF
15	TRBJ1-1	TRBV5-1	.	TRBD1	TGCGCCAGCAGCCCGGACAGGGGGCTCGGCACTGAAGCTTTCTTT	CASSPDRGLGTEAFF
14	TRBJ1-2	TRBV7-9	.	.	TGTGCCAGCAGCTTAGAACCCCTAGCCTATGGCTACACCTTC	CASSLEPLAYGYTF
12	TRBJ2-1	TRBV19	.	.	TGTGCCAGTAGCCGGGGGGACAGGAGTTCCTTCTTC	CASSRGDRSSFF
15	TRBJ2-1	TRBV4-3	.	.	TGCGCCAGCAGCCAAGATCCGAGACACCACAATGAGCAGTTCTTC	CASSQDPRHHNEQFF
16	TRBJ1-5	TRBV28	few	.	TGTGCCAGCAGTCCGCATCGACAGTATAGCAATCAGCCCCAGCATTTT	CASSPHRQYSNQPQHF
13	TRBJ1-5	TRBV10-3	.	.	TGTGCCAACCAAGGAGATAGCAATCAGCCCCAGCATTTT	CANQGDSNQPQHF
15	TRBJ1-1	TRBV3-1/TRBV3-2	.	.	TGTGCCAGCAGCCAACGATGGGGCCGAGACACTGAAGCTTTCTTT	CASSQRWGRDTEAFF
14	TRBJ1-1	TRBV6-5	.	.	TGTGCCAGCAGTACCCTACAGGGCGGGACTGAAGCTTTCTTT	CASSTLQGGTEAFF
14	TRBJ2-5	TRBV28	.	.	TGTGCCAGCAGTTTATCCCCCCAGCGGGAGACCCAGTACTTC	CASSLSPQRETQYF
16	TRBJ2-2	TRBV14	.	.	TGTGCCAGCAGCCAAGTAACAGGGAAGAACACCGGGGAGCTGTTTTTT	CASSQVTGKNTGELFF
15	TRBJ2-1	TRBV6-5	.	TRBD2	TGTGCCAGCAGACCGACTAGCGCGGCTCCCTATGAGCAGTTCTTC	CASRPTSAAPYEQFF
15	TRBJ1-3	TRBV6-6	.	TRBD1	TGTGCCAGCACCCAGGGGACAGGCTCTGGAAACACCATATATTTT	CASTQGTGSGNTIYF
16	TRBJ2-2	TRBV7-3	.	TRBD2	TGTGCCAGCAGCTCTCGGACTAGCGGGAACACCGGGGAGCTGTTTTTT	CASSSRTSGNTGELFF
15	TRBJ2-7	TRBV7-2	.	TRBD1	TGTGCCAGCAGCTTAGGTCGCAGGGGGCACTACGAGCAGTACTTC	CASSLGRRGHYEQYF